The 27 T cell receptor beta chains listed next were all sequenced from one sample in a study of vaccination and CD4 T cells after COVID-19. No antigen has been identified for these receptors. At the Johns Hopkins FTIC core, DNA taken from cultured CD4+ T cells was sequenced by way of the Oncomine TCR Beta short-read assay. TCRdb recomputed calls from the PCR reads with MiXCR, one row per CDR3 protein. Here the sample spans some 3,300 distinct CDR3 sequences, 15% to 20% being singletons. Regarding treatment: roughly 11-day PBMC culture with coronavirus spike peptide pools or control peptides (ViraFEST assay). The sequenced sample was CD4+ T cells from blood, cultured in vitro. Receptors originate from a human donor who had recovered from COVID-19.

The genes are TRBV6-1 and TRBJ2-5; D is perhaps TRBD1 (5 bases). CDR3 size: 14 residues. Trimming pared 4 bases from V and 1 base from J, leaving 10 bases between. Germline CDR1 and CDR2: MNHNS and SASEGT. CDR3 in DNA: TGTGCCAGCAGTGCCTACCAGGGCCAAGAGACCCAGTACTTC. Residues: CASSAYQGQETQYF.

The sample holds a few counts of this clonotype. V is TRBV19 and J is TRBJ2-1, with 8 bases matching TRBD2. The CDR3 runs to 18 residues. Per germline, CDR1 LNHDA and CDR2 SQIVND (reference sequence). V dropped 7 bases and J dropped 1; count of bases not matched to a gene: 15. CDR3 sequence: CASMTPGLGPQSYNEQFF. In DNA, the CDR3 is TGTGCCAGTATGACACCGGGACTAGGGCCCCAATCCTACAATGAGCAGTTCTTC.

The CDR3 sequence: CAWTVKGGTETQYF. The CDR3 DNA sequence: TGTGCCTGGACAGTTAAGGGGGGGACGGAGACCCAGTACTTC. The chain is built from TRBV30 and TRBJ2-5; tentatively, D is TRBD2 (7 bases). Germline CDR1 and CDR2: GTSNPN and SVGIG (reference sequence). CDR3 length: 14 amino acids. V lost 4 bases and J 5 bases, leaving 17 bases between the germline ends.

J is TRBJ2-2 and V is TRBV19; 11 bases fit TRBD2. Trimming cost V 6 bases and J 3 bases; bases outside gene matches: 9. CDR1 is LNHDA and CDR2 is SQIVND in the germline V gene (reference sequence). This CDR3 comprises 17 residues. DNA for the CDR3: TGTGCCAGTAGAAGGGTTAGCGGGGGGGGCGACACCGGGGAGCTGTTTTTT. Its translation: CASRRVSGGGDTGELFF.

By its share, this clonotype is hyperexpanded. The chain carries TRBV6-5 and TRBJ1-1; TRBD1 agrees at 7 bases. V lost 2 bases to trimming and J lost 5 bases; unmatched junction nucleotides: 5. The CDR3 is made up of 14 amino acids. CDR1 and CDR2 from the germline V gene are MNHEY and SVGAGI. The CDR3 DNA is TGTGCCAGCAGTTACAACAGGGGATTGACTGAAGCTTTCTTT. Translating gives CASSYNRGLTEAFF.

In its sample, this clonotype was seen a few times. V and J are TRBV24-1 and TRBJ1-3; 8 positions agree with TRBD1. This CDR3 has 16 residues. With V trimmed by 7 bases and J by 0 bases, 7 bases remained unmatched. Germline assignment: CDR1 KGHDR and CDR2 SFDVKD. CDR3 sequence reads: CATSGGDRSSGNTIYF. In nucleotides, the CDR3 is TGTGCCACCAGCGGGGGGGACAGGAGCTCTGGAAACACCATATATTTT.

Remarks on this clonotype: An end of the junction does not agree with germline; a read error may underlie this. This chain links TRBV7-2 with TRBJ1-4; D gene uncertain. The CDR3 length is 15 residues. Germline assignment: CDR1 SGHTA and CDR2 FQGNSA. DNA for the CDR3: TGTGCCAGCAGCCGACAACGGCAAGTTAATGAAAGACTGTTTTTT. Translated, it gives CASSRQRQVNERLFF. Drawing the rest from reference TRBV7-2 and TRBJ1-4, the complete variable domain is GAGVSQSPSNKVTEKGKDVELRCDPISGHTALYWYRQSLGQGLEFLIYFQGNSAPDKSGLPSDRFSAERTGGSVSTLTIQRTQQEDSAVYLCASSRQRQVNERLFFGSGTQLSVL.

This clonotype was seen a handful of times. The rearrangement joins TRBV7-9 to TRBJ2-1, with 12 bases identical to TRBD2. With V trimmed by 3 bases and J by 10 bases, 1 base remained unmatched. CDR1 is SEHNR, CDR2 FQNEAQ, per germline (reference sequence). The CDR3 extends over 13 amino acids. CDR3 sequence reads: CASSLTSGGEQFF. The CDR3 nucleotides are TGTGCCAGCAGCTTGACTAGCGGGGGAGAGCAGTTCTTC. Full variable domain (remainder filled in from reference TRBV7-9 and TRBJ2-1): DTGVSQNPRHKITKRGQNVTFRCDPISEHNRLYWYRQTLGQGPEFLTYFQNEAQLEKSRLLSDRFSAERPKGSFSTLEIQRTEQGDSAMYLCASSLTSGGEQFFGPGTRLTVL.

DNA for the CDR3: TGTGCCTTTCACAGGGGGCCGACCGGGGAGCTGTTTTTT. Translating it yields CAFHRGPTGELFF. J is TRBJ2-2 and V is TRBV30; 9 positions agree with TRBD1. This CDR3 region has 13 residues. Trimming at V came to 7 bases and at J to 5 bases, leaving 5 bases not matched to a gene. Germline CDR1 GTSNPN, CDR2 SVGIG (reference sequence).

This clonotype is judged medium-sized. The chain uses TRBV30 and TRBJ2-5; the D is unclear. Germline-derived CDR1 and CDR2 are GTSNPN and SVGIG (reference sequence). Between the trimmed V and J ends, which lost 0 bases and 9 bases, there was a span of 20 bases. There are 15 residues in the CDR3. For the CDR3, the DNA is TGTGCCTGGAGTGTAGGTGGCACGTCCATAAGGGCCCAGTACTTC. It specifies CAWSVGGTSIRAQYF.

In its sample, this clonotype was seen a few times. The gene calls are TRBV9 and TRBJ1-2, with no clear D. Deletions cut 0 bases from V and 5 bases from J, with 8 bases between. CDR1 and CDR2 (germline): SGDLS, YYNGEE. The CDR3 totals 13 residues. Here the CDR3 DNA reads TGTGCCAGCAGCGTAGGTTACCGATATGGCTACACCTTC. This gives the protein CASSVGYRYGYTF. Based on the CDR3 plus reference TRBV9 and TRBJ1-2, the full variable domain is DSGVTQTPKHLITATGQRVTLRCSPRSGDLSVYWYQQSLDQGLQFLIQYYNGEERAKGNILERFSAQQFPDLHSELNLSSLELGDSALYFCASSVGYRYGYTFGSGTRLTVV.

This clonotype was detected only once. The V gene is TRBV4-2, the J gene TRBJ1-6, with 7 bases lining up with TRBD1. Germline values: CDR1 LGHNA, CDR2 YNFKEQ. Trimming took 4 bases from V and 9 from J; bases not matched to a gene: 12. The CDR3 is 16 amino acids. In nucleotides, the CDR3 is TGTGCCAGCAGCCCCAGACCCGACCCAGGGGGTTCACCCCTCCACTTT. It translates to CASSPRPDPGGSPLHF.

The genes are TRBV30 and TRBJ1-1; no definite D call. The germline V gene encodes CDR1 GTSNPN and CDR2 SVGIG (reference sequence). This CDR3 spans 10 amino acids. The germline V and J ends were trimmed by 2 bases and 5 bases, with 3 bases remaining between them. The CDR3 sequence: CAWSLTEAFF. The CDR3 nucleotides read TGTGCCTGGAGTTTAACTGAAGCTTTCTTT.

This clonotype has just a few counts. The chain carries TRBV2 and TRBJ2-3; D is unclear. V was pared by 7 bases and J by 1 base, with 6 bases between. The CDR3 contains 12 residues. The V gene's germline CDR1 is SNHLY and CDR2 FYNNEI. The CDR3 here is CASNVGTDTQYF. CDR3 DNA sequence: TGTGCCAGCAATGTGGGCACAGATACGCAGTATTTT.

V gene TRBV11-2 combines with J gene TRBJ2-7; D possibly corresponds to TRBD1 (6 bases). The end of the DNA aligns better with TRBJ2-1, so the J call may be wrong. Germline V gene data show CDR1 as SGHAT and CDR2 as FQNNGV. CDR3 length equals 15 residues. The CDR3 nucleotides are TGTGCCAGCAGCTCGTCAGGGGCGGGTGAGAATGAGCAGTTCTTC. This codes for CASSSSGAGENEQFF.

There are a few counts of this clonotype. The V call is TRBV20-1, the J call TRBJ2-7; 7 positions match TRBD1. The CDR3 is 13 residues long. Germline lookup yields CDR1 DFQATT and CDR2 SNEGSKA (reference sequence). Unmatched junction bases numbered 7, after V lost 6 bases and J lost 2 bases. For the CDR3, the DNA is TGCAGTGCCTTAGACAGGGCGCCCTACGAGCAGTACTTC. Protein product: CSALDRAPYEQYF.

This chain joins TRBV30 and TRBJ1-6; D call uncertain. Germline assignment: CDR1 GTSNPN and CDR2 SVGIG (reference sequence). CDR3 length: 15 residues. Trimming shortened V by 0 bases and J by 3 bases, and 9 bases separated the two germline ends. CDR3 bases: TGTGCCTGGAGTGTAGTCAAGGGCTATAATTCACCCCTCCACTTT. Its protein product is CAWSVVKGYNSPLHF.

The sample holds a few counts of this clonotype. V and J are TRBV2 and TRBJ2-3, with 7 positions matching TRBD2. With V trimmed by 6 bases and J by 4 bases, 10 bases remained unmatched. The CDR3 contains 15 residues. The germline V gene encodes CDR1 SNHLY and CDR2 FYNNEI. Here the CDR3 DNA reads TGTGCCAGCAGCGCCGGACTAGAGTATTCAGATACGCAGTATTTT. It codes for CASSAGLEYSDTQYF.

This clonotype appeared a few times. The chain joins TRBV6-5 to TRBJ2-7; 7 positions agree with TRBD1. This CDR3 has 15 residues. Germline loops: CDR1 MNHEY, CDR2 SVGAGI. Germline trimming cut 2 bases from V and 5 bases from J; bases unmatched to any gene: 9. CDR3 amino acids: CASSYRTGIPHEQYF. Written as DNA, the CDR3 is TGTGCCAGCAGTTACAGGACAGGTATTCCGCACGAGCAGTACTTC.

In this sample, this clonotype is medium-sized. V is TRBV6-1 and J is TRBJ2-4, with TRBD1 matching 7 bases. The CDR3 length is 14 residues. CDR1 MNHNS and CDR2 SASEGT come from the germline V gene. The V and J ends lost 7 bases and 1 base, in that order; junction bases with no gene match: 4. Here the CDR3 DNA reads TGTGCCAGCACCGCGACAGGGGCCAAAAACATTCAGTACTTC. Its protein product is CASTATGAKNIQYF.

This clonotype was counted only a few times. The chain is built from TRBV20-1 and TRBJ1-1; no clear D gene. This CDR3 is built from 13 residues. V lost 1 base and J lost 0, with 6 bases in between. The germline CDR1 and CDR2 sequences are DFQATT and SNEGSKA (reference sequence). The CDR3 is CSARVSVNTEAFF. In DNA, the CDR3 is TGCAGTGCTAGAGTCTCAGTGAACACTGAAGCTTTCTTT.

The rearrangement joins TRBV11-1 to TRBJ2-3; D is unresolved. The CDR3 is 15 residues long. Germline CDR1 is SGHAT and CDR2 is FQDESV (reference sequence). V lost 7 bases to trimming and J lost 0 bases, with 14 bases between them. CDR3 bases: TGTGCCAGCAACTCGAGGCAGGCGAGCACAGATACGCAGTATTTT. This encodes CASNSRQASTDTQYF.

The chain joins TRBV20-1 to TRBJ2-7; TRBD2 is a possible D gene (5 bases). CDR3 length equals 12 residues. Looked up from germline, CDR1 is DFQATT and CDR2 is SNEGSKA (reference sequence). V lost 5 bases, J lost 0 bases, and 8 bases lay in between. The DNA of the CDR3 is TGCAGTGCTGCCGGGATCTCCTACGAGCAGTACTTC. Encoded protein: CSAAGISYEQYF.

This clonotype was detected only a few times. The chain couples TRBV9 to TRBJ2-1, with 9 bases aligning to TRBD2. CDR3 length equals 16 residues. V lost 1 base, J lost 2 bases, and 4 bases stayed unmatched. Germline V CDR1 and CDR2: SGDLS, YYNGEE. In DNA form, the CDR3 reads TGTGCCAGCAGCGTAATTGCGGGGGGGACCTACAATGAGCAGTTCTTC. It is translated as CASSVIAGGTYNEQFF.

The V call is TRBV20-1, the J call TRBJ2-7; TRBD1 matches at 11 bases. The length of the CDR3 is 13 residues. Germline assignment: CDR1 DFQATT and CDR2 SNEGSKA (reference sequence). With 4 bases clipped from V and 6 bases from J, the junction kept 5 bases outside the gene matches. The CDR3 DNA follows: TGCAGTGCTACCCCGGGACAGGGGGTCGAGCAGTACTTC. Amino acids: CSATPGQGVEQYF.

This clonotype was seen a few times. This chain links TRBV4-1 with TRBJ2-4, with TRBD1 as a possible D gene (6 bases). V lost 1 base, J lost 3 bases, and 16 bases lay in between. Germline CDR1 is MGHRA and CDR2 is YSYEKL. The CDR3 totals 17 residues. The CDR3 is CASSQAGVGAYKNIQYF. For the CDR3, the DNA is TGCGCCAGCAGCCAAGCAGGGGTGGGGGCTTACAAAAACATTCAGTACTTC.

The rearrangement joins TRBV29-1 to TRBJ2-3; 8 bases are shared with TRBD2. V lost 6 bases and J lost 6; bases outside the gene matches: 11. Looked up from germline, CDR1 is SQVTM and CDR2 is ANQGSEA. The CDR3 contains 14 residues. CDR3 residues: CSVQKAGGSDTQYF. In DNA, the CDR3 is TGCAGCGTGCAAAAGGCGGGGGGCTCGGATACGCAGTATTTT.